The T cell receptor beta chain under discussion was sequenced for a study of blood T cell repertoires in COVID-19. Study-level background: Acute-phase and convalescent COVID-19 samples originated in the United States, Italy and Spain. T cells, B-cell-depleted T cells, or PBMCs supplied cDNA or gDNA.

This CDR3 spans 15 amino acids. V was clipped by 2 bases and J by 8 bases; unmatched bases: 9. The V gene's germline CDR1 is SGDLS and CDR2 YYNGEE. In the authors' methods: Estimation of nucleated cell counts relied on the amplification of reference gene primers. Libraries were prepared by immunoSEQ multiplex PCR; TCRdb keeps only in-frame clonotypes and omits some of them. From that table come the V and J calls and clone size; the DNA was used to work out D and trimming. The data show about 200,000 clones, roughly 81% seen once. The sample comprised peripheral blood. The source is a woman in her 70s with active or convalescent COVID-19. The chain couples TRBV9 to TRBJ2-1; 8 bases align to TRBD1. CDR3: CASSVNQGARDEQFF. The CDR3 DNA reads TGTGCCAGCAGCGTTAACCAGGGGGCAAGGGATGAGCAGTTCTTC.